This T cell receptor (beta chain) was recovered during a study of blood T cell repertoires in COVID-19. In the study overall: From the United States, Italy and Spain came samples of acute and convalescent COVID-19.

In the original processing: Quantification of nucleated cells was approximated via reference gene primer amplification. Sequenced by immunoSEQ multiplex PCR; TCRdb stores in-frame clones only, minus some. The V and J calls and clone size are taken from that table; D and trimming were inferred from the DNA. The sample shows about 190,000 clones, roughly 80% of them seen only once. This CDR3 is 15 amino acids long. Trimming pared 1 base from V and 2 bases from J, leaving 12 bases between. Per germline, CDR1 SGHDN and CDR2 FVKESK. This clonotype was obtained from a man between 50 and 59 years old who had recovered from COVID-19. The sample consisted of peripheral blood. V is TRBV14 and J is TRBJ2-7; D is possibly TRBD2 (7 bases). CDR3 sequence reads: CASSQVGGGTYEQYF. The CDR3 DNA is TGTGCCAGCAGCCAAGTGGGAGGGGGTACCTACGAGCAGTACTTC.